This T cell receptor (beta chain) was captured in a study of T cell responses to AZD1222 COVID-19 vaccine. Study-wide points: In all cases, repertoires were sampled only after the peak T cell response. Baseline seropositivity characterized only six AZD1222 recipients. Mostly white British, mostly female donors; authors suggested clonal diversity may be underestimated.

With 6 bases removed from V and 6 bases from J, the gap between germline ends came to 14 bases. The CDR3 is made up of 13 amino acids. As concerns this clone: What it recognizes is unknown.

Assay used: immunoSEQ multiplex PCR; TCRdb lists only in-frame clones, some missing. The sample lists about 140,000 clones; more than 85% were seen once. This TCR derives from an adult who received the AZD1222 COVID-19 vaccine. This sequence joins TRBV12-3 or TRBV12-4 and TRBJ1-1, with a possible D match to TRBD1 (5 bases). The material sequenced was peripheral blood, taken 28 days after the second AZD1222 dose. CDR3 protein: CASSFRDPAEAFF. DNA for the CDR3: TGTGCCAGCAGCTTCCGGGACCCAGCTGAAGCTTTCTTT.